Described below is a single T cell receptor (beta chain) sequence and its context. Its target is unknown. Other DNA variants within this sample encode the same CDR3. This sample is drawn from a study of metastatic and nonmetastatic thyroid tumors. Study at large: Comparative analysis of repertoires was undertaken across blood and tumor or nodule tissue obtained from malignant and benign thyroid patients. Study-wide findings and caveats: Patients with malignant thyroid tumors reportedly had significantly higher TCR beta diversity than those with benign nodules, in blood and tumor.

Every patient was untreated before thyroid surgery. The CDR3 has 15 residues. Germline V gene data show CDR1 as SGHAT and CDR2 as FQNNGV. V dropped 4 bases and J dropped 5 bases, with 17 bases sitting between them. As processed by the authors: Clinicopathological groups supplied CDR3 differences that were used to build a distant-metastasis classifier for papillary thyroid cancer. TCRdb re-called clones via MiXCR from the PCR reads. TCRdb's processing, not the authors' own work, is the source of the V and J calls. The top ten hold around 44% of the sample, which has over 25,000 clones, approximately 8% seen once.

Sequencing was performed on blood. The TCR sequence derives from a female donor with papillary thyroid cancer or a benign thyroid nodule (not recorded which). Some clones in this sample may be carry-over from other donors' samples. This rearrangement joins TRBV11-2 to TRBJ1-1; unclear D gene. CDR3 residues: CASSWMAGTNTEAFF. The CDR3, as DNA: TGTGCCAGCAGCTGGATGGCGGGAACTAATACTGAAGCTTTCTTT.